Only a few counts were recorded for the clone carrying this T cell receptor beta chain. MiXCR was run by TCRdb on the RACE reads, yielding one entry per CDR3 protein. The sample holds about 260,000 distinct CDR3 sequences, 7.5% to 9% seen once. The data belong to a study of human T cells and chemical hapten exposure. Study summary: Skin on the upper inner arm, around 2 cm by around 2 cm in size, was sensitized with 2% DPC. Alopecia areata, totalis and universalis patients, mostly female, were included.

Time point here: pre-sensitization, week 0. Treatment reported: therapeutic diphenylcyclopropenone sensitization with weekly scalp DPC. The CDR3 covers 17 residues. Germline values: CDR1 MGHRA, CDR2 YSYEKL. V trimming: 4 bases; J trimming: 5 bases; junction bases outside the gene matches: 16. The source was whole blood, collected in connection with sensitization to the hapten diphenylcyclopropenone (DPC). The sequence was obtained from a woman aged 35 to 49 with alopecia areata. Some clones in this sample may be carry-over from other donors' samples. This chain links TRBV4-1 with TRBJ2-7; 8 nucleotides line up with TRBD1. CDR3 amino acids: CASSLDSFGTGSHEQYF. DNA for the CDR3: TGCGCCAGCAGCCTTGATTCCTTTGGGACAGGATCCCACGAGCAGTACTTC.